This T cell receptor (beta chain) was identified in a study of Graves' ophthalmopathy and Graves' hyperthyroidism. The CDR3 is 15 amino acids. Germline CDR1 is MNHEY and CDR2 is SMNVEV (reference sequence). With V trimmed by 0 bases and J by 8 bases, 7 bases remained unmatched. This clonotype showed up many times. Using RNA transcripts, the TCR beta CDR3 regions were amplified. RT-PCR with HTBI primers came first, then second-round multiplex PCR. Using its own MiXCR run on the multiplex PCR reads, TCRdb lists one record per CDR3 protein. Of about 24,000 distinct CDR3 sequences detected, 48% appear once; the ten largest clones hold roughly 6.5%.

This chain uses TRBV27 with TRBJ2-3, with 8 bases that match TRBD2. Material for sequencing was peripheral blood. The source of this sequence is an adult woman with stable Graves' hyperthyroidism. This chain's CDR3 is CASSLSGSGRGTQYF. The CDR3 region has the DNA TGTGCCAGCAGTTTATCCGGCAGCGGGAGAGGTACGCAGTATTTT.